Following are 23 T cell receptor beta chains from one sample sequenced in a study of low-dose radiotherapy and immunotherapy resistance in tumors. Time point denoted: after trial treatment. Treatment here: LDRT plus nivolumab, ipilimumab, low-dose cyclophosphamide and aspirin (RACIN trial). Alpha- and beta-chain coverage of first-strand cDNA came from TRAV- and TRBV-specific primers. Using a constant-region primer together with a V-primer adapter, TCRs were subjected to around 20 PCR cycles of amplification. Each CDR3 protein is one row after TCRdb ran MiXCR on the reads. The sample lists about 84,000 distinct CDR3 sequences, around a sixth occurring once. Sequenced material: PBMCs, taken after low-dose radiotherapy plus immunotherapy. The receptors stem from a male donor with prostate cancer.

This clonotype was seen many times. This rearrangement joins TRBV12-3 or TRBV12-4 to TRBJ1-5, with 7 bases lining up with TRBD1. V gave up 8 bases and J gave up 6 bases; unmatched junction bases: 13. The CDR3 covers 15 residues. CDR3 sequence: CASGITGALGQPQHF. The CDR3 region has the DNA TGTGCCAGCGGAATAACAGGGGCTTTGGGTCAGCCCCAGCATTTT.

In its sample, this clonotype was seen many times. This chain uses TRBV28 with TRBJ2-1; 11 bases match TRBD2. Unmatched junction bases numbered 16, after V lost 6 bases and J lost 15 bases. The CDR3 has 15 amino acids. Germline V CDR1 and CDR2: MDHEN, SYDVKM. The CDR3 sequence: CASSLGLAGRDLWFF. The CDR3 DNA is TGTGCCAGCAGCCTAGGACTAGCGGGCCGCGACCTCTGGTTCTTC.

This clonotype was observed at least ten times. The chain recombines TRBV27 with TRBJ2-1; D is possibly TRBD2 (6 bases). The V and J ends lost 5 bases and 12 bases respectively, with 23 bases between them. Germline V gene data show CDR1 as MNHEY and CDR2 as SMNVEV (reference sequence). The CDR3 has 15 residues. CDR3 sequence (DNA): TGTGCCAGCAGTATCCGGGACTCACCCTCTAGTGCGCAGTTCTTC. Its translation: CASSIRDSPSSAQFF.

This clonotype was picked up many times. V and J are TRBV2 and TRBJ2-1; TRBD2 aligns across 9 bases. CDR1 is SNHLY, CDR2 FYNNEI, per germline. Trimming cost V 6 bases and J 6 bases; bases outside gene matches: 15. The CDR3 extends over 17 amino acids. CDR3: CASRWDPTSGATNEQFF. The CDR3 nucleotides are TGTGCCAGCAGGTGGGACCCGACTAGCGGAGCTACCAATGAGCAGTTCTTC.

V gene TRBV4-3 combines with J gene TRBJ2-3; perhaps TRBD2 as D (6 bases). Trimming took 4 bases from V and 3 from J, leaving 14 bases between them. The CDR3 length is 15 residues. Germline CDR1 and CDR2: LGHNA and YSLEER. The DNA of the CDR3 is TGCGCCAGCAGCCCACCTAGCGCCGGTACAGATACGCAGTATTTT. Its translation is CASSPPSAGTDTQYF.

Many counts were recorded for this clonotype. The chain couples TRBV7-2 to TRBJ2-1; D is uncertain. This CDR3 region has 16 residues. The germline V gene encodes CDR1 SGHTA and CDR2 FQGNSA. Trimming took off 0 bases at V and 0 bases at J, with 9 bases between the two ends. Here the CDR3 reads CASSLAGAVSYNEQFF. Written as DNA, the CDR3 is TGTGCCAGCAGCTTAGCGGGCGCAGTCTCCTACAATGAGCAGTTCTTC.

Many counts were recorded for this clonotype. The chain uses TRBV20-1 and TRBJ2-2; TRBD2 matches at 7 bases. Germline trimming cut 3 bases from V and 6 bases from J; bases unmatched to any gene: 4. This CDR3 has 13 residues. Germline-derived CDR1 and CDR2 are DFQATT and SNEGSKA (reference sequence). The CDR3 reads CSARSGAPGELFF. CDR3 nucleotide sequence: TGCAGTGCTAGGAGCGGGGCCCCCGGGGAGCTGTTTTTT.

This clonotype was detected ten times or more. The chain couples TRBV7-6 to TRBJ2-7; 12 bases align to TRBD2. Per the germline V gene, CDR1 is SGHVS and CDR2 is FNYEAQ. This CDR3 is built from 15 residues. Germline trimming cut 5 bases from V and 5 bases from J; bases unmatched to any gene: 7. The CDR3 is CASSQGLAGSDEQYF. The DNA for the CDR3 is TGTGCCAGCAGCCAAGGACTAGCGGGATCTGACGAGCAGTACTTC. The full variable domain, with the rest looked up from reference TRBV7-6 and TRBJ2-7, is GAGVSQSPRYKVTKRGQDVALRCDPISGHVSLYWYRQALGQGPEFLTYFNYEAQQDKSGLPNDRFSAERPEGSISTLTIQRTEQRDSAMYRCASSQGLAGSDEQYFGPGTRLTVT.

There are many counts of this clonotype. The chain is built from TRBV7-9 and TRBJ1-1, with 7 bases matching TRBD1. Germline V gene lookup returns CDR1 SEHNR and CDR2 FQNEAQ (reference sequence). There are 15 residues in the CDR3. The V gene end was trimmed by 5 bases and the J gene end by 0 bases; junction bases not matched to a gene: 6. The CDR3 sequence is CASSVGQIMNTEAFF. The CDR3 DNA is TGTGCCAGCAGCGTGGGACAGATCATGAACACTGAAGCTTTCTTT.

Ten or more counts support this clonotype. The chain has TRBV5-1 and TRBJ2-7, with 7 bases fitting TRBD2. Germline values: CDR1 SGHRS, CDR2 YFSETQ. CDR3 length: 14 residues. V lost 4 bases to trimming and J lost 0 bases; unmatched junction nucleotides: 4. CDR3 protein: CASSLSGSSYEQYF. The CDR3 DNA sequence: TGCGCCAGCAGCCTTAGCGGGTCCTCCTACGAGCAGTACTTC.

This clonotype occurred many times. The chain recombines TRBV28 with TRBJ2-3; no reliable D call. CDR3 length equals 14 residues. The V end lost 3 bases, the J end lost 4 bases, and 11 bases lay between the germline ends. Germline V gene sequence: CDR1 MDHEN, CDR2 SYDVKM. The CDR3 loop reads CASSLSTRPDTQYF. The DNA for the CDR3 is TGTGCCAGCAGTTTGTCGACGAGGCCAGATACGCAGTATTTT. The full variable domain, with the rest looked up from reference TRBV28 and TRBJ2-3, is DVKVTQSSRYLVKRTGEKVFLECVQDMDHENMFWYRQDPGLGLRLIYFSYDVKMKEKGDIPEGYSVSREKKERFSLILESASTNQTSMYLCASSLSTRPDTQYFGPGTRLTVL.

This clonotype has at least ten counts. This chain joins TRBV10-3 and TRBJ1-2, with 7 bases aligning to TRBD1. J was trimmed by 8 bases and V by 9 bases; bases with no gene match: 12. This CDR3 has 13 amino acids. Germline assignment: CDR1 ENHRY and CDR2 SYGVKD. DNA for the CDR3: TGTGCCATGGAAGGTTTGAAAGGGGGCGGCTACACCTTC. This translates into CAMEGLKGGGYTF.

The rearrangement joins TRBV20-1 to TRBJ2-3; no firm D call. Trimming cost V 4 bases and J 0 bases, with 5 bases left between them. CDR1 is DFQATT, CDR2 SNEGSKA, per germline (reference sequence). CDR3 length: 12 residues. CDR3 in DNA: TGCAGTGCTATGGGTAGCACAGATACGCAGTATTTT. Its protein is CSAMGSTDTQYF.

Comments on this clonotype: One end of the junction does not line up with germline, which may come from a read error. CDR3 in amino acids: CASSEDGAKNILYF. CDR3 coding DNA: TGTGCCAGCAGCGAGGACGGTGCCAAAAACATTCTGTACTTC. The gene calls are TRBV7-2 and TRBJ2-4; D is undetermined. Looked up from germline, CDR1 is SGHTA and CDR2 is FQGNSA. The CDR3 is made up of 14 amino acids.

This clonotype occurred many times. The genes are TRBV7-2 and TRBJ1-2, with D perhaps matching TRBD1 (6 bases). Germline V gene lookup returns CDR1 SGHTA and CDR2 FQGNSA. This CDR3 spans 14 amino acids. With 5 bases removed from V and 8 bases from J, the gap between germline ends came to 18 bases. The CDR3 spells CASSAQQGFVGYTF. CDR3 nucleotide sequence: TGTGCCAGCAGCGCTCAACAGGGTTTCGTCGGCTACACCTTC. Together with reference TRBV7-2 and TRBJ1-2, the CDR3 gives the full variable domain: GAGVSQSPSNKVTEKGKDVELRCDPISGHTALYWYRQSLGQGLEFLIYFQGNSAPDKSGLPSDRFSAERTGGSVSTLTIQRTQQEDSAVYLCASSAQQGFVGYTFGSGTRLTVV.

The chain combines TRBV21-1 with TRBJ2-1; TRBD1 reflects the table's D call only, with no check against the DNA. TRBV21-1 has pseudogene status. The CDR3 runs 18 residues. CDR3 in amino acids: CASSKGGPLRGNYNEQFF. The DNA for the CDR3 is TGTGCCAGCAGCAAAGGGGGACCCTTGCGGGGGAACTACAATGAGCAGTTCTTC.

This clonotype was counted many times. V is TRBV5-1 and J is TRBJ2-3; TRBD2 is a possible D gene (6 bases). The CDR3 totals 18 residues. With 4 bases removed from V and 0 bases from J, the gap between germline ends came to 21 bases. CDR1 is SGHRS and CDR2 is YFSETQ in the germline V gene. The CDR3 region has the DNA TGCGCCAGCAGCCGGCGGGGCTCCAATTTTCCTAGCACAGATACGCAGTATTTT. It encodes CASSRRGSNFPSTDTQYF.

The chain recombines TRBV27 with TRBJ1-5; the D is unclear. The CDR3 contains 18 residues. The V end lost 0 bases, the J end lost 0 bases, and 15 bases lay between the germline ends. Germline CDR1 and CDR2: MNHEY and SMNVEV (reference sequence). CDR3 in amino acids: CASSLSPPRQASNQPQHF. The CDR3 nucleotides read TGTGCCAGCAGTTTATCGCCCCCCCGGCAGGCTAGCAATCAGCCCCAGCATTTT.

This clonotype has more than one count but fewer than ten. V and J are TRBV27 and TRBJ2-7; 7 bases are shared with TRBD2. The germline V gene has CDR1 MNHEY and CDR2 SMNVEV (reference sequence). V trimming: 6 bases; J trimming: 4 bases; junction bases outside the gene matches: 12. The CDR3 covers 15 residues. CDR3 bases: TGTGCCAGCAGGCCCGGGAGGACCGAGGCTTACGAGCAGTACTTC. Protein product: CASRPGRTEAYEQYF.

This clonotype was seen ten or more times. The V gene is TRBV5-6, the J gene TRBJ2-1, with a tentative D call TRBD1 (6 bases). Germline assignment: CDR1 SGHDT and CDR2 YYEEEE. CDR3 length equals 15 residues. The V end was cut by 0 bases, the J end by 9 bases, with 16 bases between. The CDR3 bases are TGTGCCAGCAGCTTGGTAGGGGGAGCCGACAGTGAGCAGTTCTTC. Protein: CASSLVGGADSEQFF.

This clonotype was recorded many times. This rearrangement joins TRBV29-1 to TRBJ2-2, with a possible D match to TRBD1 (6 bases). V lost 4 bases and J lost 5, with 20 bases in between. CDR1 SQVTM and CDR2 ANQGSEA come from the germline V gene. This CDR3 is built from 16 residues. The CDR3, as DNA: TGCAGCGTTGGGGCCGCACAGGGAAAAGGTACCGGGGAGCTGTTTTTT. It encodes CSVGAAQGKGTGELFF.

This clonotype was found many times. V and J are TRBV20-1 and TRBJ2-2; 10 bases align to TRBD2. Looked up from germline, CDR1 is DFQATT and CDR2 is SNEGSKA (reference sequence). Trimming at V came to 1 base and at J to 6 bases, leaving 5 bases not matched to a gene. This CDR3 region has 15 residues. The CDR3 region is CSARVSSGSSGELFF. The CDR3, as DNA: TGCAGTGCTAGAGTGTCTAGCGGGAGCTCCGGGGAGCTGTTTTTT.

The sample holds many counts of this clonotype. This chain connects TRBV5-8 to TRBJ2-4; D may correspond to TRBD1 or TRBD2 (5 bases each). CDR3 length: 19 amino acids. CDR1 is SGHTS and CDR2 is YDEGEE in the germline V gene. Trimming cost V 1 base and J 1 base, with 21 bases left between them. CDR3 sequence reads: CASSLLGEILHGAKNIQYF. The CDR3 coding sequence is TGTGCCAGCAGCTTGTTGGGGGAAATCTTGCACGGGGCCAAAAACATTCAGTACTTC.